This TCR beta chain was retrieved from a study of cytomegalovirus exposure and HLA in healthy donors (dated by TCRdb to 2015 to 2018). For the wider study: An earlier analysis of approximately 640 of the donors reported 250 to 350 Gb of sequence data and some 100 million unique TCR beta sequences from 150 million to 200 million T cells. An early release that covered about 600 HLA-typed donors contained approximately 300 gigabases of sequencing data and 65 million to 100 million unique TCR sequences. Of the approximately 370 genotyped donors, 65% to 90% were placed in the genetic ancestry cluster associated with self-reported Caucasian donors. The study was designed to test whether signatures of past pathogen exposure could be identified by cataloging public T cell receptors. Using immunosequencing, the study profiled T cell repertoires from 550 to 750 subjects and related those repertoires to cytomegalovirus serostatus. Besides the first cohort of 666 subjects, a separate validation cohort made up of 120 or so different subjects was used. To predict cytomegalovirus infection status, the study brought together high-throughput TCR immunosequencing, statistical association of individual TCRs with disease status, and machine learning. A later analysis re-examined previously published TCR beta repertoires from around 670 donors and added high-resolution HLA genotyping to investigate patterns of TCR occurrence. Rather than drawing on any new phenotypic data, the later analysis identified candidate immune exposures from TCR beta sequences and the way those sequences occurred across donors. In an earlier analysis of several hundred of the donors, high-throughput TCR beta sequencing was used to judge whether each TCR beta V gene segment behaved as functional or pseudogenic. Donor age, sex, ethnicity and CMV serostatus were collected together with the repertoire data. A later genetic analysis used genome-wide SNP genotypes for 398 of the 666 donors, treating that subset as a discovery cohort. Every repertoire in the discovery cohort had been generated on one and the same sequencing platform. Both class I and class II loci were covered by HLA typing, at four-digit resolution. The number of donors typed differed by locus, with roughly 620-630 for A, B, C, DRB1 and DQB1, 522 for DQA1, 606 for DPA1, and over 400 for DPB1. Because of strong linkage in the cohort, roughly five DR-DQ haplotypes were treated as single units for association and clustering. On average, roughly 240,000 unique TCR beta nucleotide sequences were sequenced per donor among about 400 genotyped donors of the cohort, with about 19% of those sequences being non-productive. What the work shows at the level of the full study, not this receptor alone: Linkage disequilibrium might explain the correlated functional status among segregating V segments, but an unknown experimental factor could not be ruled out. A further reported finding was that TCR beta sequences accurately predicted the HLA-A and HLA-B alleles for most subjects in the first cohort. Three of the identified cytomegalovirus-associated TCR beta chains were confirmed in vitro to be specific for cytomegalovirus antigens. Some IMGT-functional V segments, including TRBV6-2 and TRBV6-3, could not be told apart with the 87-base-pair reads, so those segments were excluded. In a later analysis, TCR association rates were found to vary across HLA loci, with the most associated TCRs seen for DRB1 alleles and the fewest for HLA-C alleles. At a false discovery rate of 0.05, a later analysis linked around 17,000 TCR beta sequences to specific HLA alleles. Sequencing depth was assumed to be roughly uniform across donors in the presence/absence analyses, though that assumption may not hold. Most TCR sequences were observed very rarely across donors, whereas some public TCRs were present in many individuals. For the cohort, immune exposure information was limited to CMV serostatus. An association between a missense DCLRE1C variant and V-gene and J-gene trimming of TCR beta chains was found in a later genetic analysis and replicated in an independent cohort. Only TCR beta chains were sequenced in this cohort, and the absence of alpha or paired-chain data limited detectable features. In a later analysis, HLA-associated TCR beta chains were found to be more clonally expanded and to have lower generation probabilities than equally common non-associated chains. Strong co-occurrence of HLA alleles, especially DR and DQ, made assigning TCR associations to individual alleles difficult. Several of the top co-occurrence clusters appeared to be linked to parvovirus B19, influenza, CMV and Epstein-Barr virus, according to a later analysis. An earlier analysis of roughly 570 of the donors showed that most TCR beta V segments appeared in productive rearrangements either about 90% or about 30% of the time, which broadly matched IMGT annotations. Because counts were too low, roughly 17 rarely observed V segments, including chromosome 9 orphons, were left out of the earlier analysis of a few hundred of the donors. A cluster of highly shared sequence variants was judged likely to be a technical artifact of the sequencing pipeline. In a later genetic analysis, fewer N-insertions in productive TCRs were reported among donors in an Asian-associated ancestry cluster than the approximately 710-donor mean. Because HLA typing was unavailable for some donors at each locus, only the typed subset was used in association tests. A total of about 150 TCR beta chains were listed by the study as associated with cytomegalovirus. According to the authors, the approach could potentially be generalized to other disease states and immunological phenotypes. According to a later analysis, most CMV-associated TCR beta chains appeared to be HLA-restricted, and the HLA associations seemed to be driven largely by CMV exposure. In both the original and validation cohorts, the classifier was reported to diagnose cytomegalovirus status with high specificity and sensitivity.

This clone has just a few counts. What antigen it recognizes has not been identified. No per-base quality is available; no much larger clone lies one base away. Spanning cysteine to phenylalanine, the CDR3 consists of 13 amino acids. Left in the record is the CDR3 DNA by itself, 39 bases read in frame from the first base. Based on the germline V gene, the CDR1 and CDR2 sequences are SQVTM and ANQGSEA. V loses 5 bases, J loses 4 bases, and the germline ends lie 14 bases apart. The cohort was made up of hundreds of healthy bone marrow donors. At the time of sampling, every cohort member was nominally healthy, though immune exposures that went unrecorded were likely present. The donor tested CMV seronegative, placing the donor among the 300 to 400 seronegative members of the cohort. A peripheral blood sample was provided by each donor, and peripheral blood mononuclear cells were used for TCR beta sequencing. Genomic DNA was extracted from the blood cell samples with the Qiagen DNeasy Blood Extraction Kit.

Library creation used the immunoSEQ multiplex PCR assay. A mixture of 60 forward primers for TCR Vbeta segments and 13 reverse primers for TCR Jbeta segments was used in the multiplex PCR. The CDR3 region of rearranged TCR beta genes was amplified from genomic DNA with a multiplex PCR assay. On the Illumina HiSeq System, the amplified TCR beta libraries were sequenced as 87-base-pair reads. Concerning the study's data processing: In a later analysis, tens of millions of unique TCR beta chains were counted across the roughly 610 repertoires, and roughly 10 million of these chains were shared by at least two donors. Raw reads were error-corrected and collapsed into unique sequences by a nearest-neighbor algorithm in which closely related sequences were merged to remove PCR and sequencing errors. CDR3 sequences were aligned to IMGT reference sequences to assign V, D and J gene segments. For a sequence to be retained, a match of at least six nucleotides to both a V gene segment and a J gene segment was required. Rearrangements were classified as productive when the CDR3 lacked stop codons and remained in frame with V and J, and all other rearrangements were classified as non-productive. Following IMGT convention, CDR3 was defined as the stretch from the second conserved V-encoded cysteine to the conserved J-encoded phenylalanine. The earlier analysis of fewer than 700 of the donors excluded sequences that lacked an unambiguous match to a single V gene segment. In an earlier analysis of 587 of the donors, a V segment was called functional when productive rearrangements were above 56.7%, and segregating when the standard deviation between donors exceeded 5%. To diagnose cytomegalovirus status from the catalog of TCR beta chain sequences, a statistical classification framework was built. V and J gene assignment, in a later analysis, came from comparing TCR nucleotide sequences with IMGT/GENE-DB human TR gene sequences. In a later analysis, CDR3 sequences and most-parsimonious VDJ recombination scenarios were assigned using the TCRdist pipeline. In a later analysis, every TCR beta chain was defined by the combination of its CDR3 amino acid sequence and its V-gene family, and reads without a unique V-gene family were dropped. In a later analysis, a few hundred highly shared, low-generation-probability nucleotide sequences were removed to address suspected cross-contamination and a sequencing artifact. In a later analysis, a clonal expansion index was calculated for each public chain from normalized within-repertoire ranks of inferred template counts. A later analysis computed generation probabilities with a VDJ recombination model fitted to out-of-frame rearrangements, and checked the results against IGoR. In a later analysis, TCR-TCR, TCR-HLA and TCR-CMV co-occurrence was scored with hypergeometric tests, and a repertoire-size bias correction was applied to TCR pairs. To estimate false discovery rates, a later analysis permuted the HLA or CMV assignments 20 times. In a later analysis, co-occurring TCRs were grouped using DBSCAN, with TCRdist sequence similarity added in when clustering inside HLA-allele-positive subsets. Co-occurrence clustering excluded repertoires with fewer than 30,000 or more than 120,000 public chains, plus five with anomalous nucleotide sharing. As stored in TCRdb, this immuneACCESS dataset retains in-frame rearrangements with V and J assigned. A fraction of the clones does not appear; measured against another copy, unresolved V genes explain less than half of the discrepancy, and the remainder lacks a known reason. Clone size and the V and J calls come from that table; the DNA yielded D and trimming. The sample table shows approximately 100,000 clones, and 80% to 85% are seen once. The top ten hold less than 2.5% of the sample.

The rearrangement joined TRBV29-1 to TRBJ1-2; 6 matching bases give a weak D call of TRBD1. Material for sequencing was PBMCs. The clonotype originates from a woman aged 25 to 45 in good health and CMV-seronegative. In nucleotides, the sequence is TGCAGCGTTTCCCAGGGGCTAGCCTATGGCTACACCTTC. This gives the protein CSVSQGLAYGYTF.